The source of this T cell receptor beta chain is a study of blood T cell repertoires in COVID-19. CDR1 is SGHDT, CDR2 YYEEEE, per germline. V shed 3 bases, J shed 1 base, and the junction held 5 bases outside the gene matches. CDR3 length equals 15 residues. TCRdb's table, derived via immunoSEQ multiplex PCR, lists solely in-frame clones and lacks some. The sample has over 130,000 clones, 84% seen once. This clone was seen a single time. The sample taken for sequencing was PBMCs or T cells enriched from blood (not recorded which). The gene calls are TRBV5-6 and TRBJ2-5; 8 bases align to TRBD1. The source is a man aged 50 or older in a cohort exposed to, infected with or recovered from COVID-19 (not recorded which). The CDR3 region is CASSYLTGGQETQYF. Written as DNA, the CDR3 is TGTGCCAGCAGCTACCTTACAGGGGGCCAAGAGACCCAGTACTTC.